This T cell receptor beta chain was documented in a study of T cells in Graves' hyperthyroidism and ophthalmopathy. Under 3 months was the duration of disease in ophthalmopathy patients, who also had a Clinical Activity Score of at least 3 and a NOSPECS grade of at least 4. Using more than 8 ml of fresh peripheral blood, PBMCs were prepared. The study's findings and limits: Blood also contained most expanded thyroid clonotypes above 0.001.

Amplified regions were TCR beta CDR3 sequences from RNA transcripts. TCR CDR3 underwent first-round RT-PCR with the HTBI primer set. TCRdb used MiXCR to reprocess the multiplex PCR reads, holding one entry per CDR3 protein. In the table there are 620,000 or so distinct CDR3 sequences, roughly 15% of which are singletons. Trimming took off 5 bases at V and 3 bases at J, with 9 bases between the two ends. Germline V gene sequence: CDR1 KGHDR, CDR2 SFDVKD. The CDR3 loop spans 13 amino acids. On this clonotype: Its antigen remains unknown.

The sequencing sample was made of blood. This chain links TRBV24-1 with TRBJ1-1, with unresolved D. This receptor was obtained from a woman between 50 and 59 years old with Graves' ophthalmopathy. The CDR3 reads CATSGGGDTEAFF. The CDR3 DNA sequence: TGTGCCACCAGTGGTGGTGGGGACACTGAAGCTTTCTTT.